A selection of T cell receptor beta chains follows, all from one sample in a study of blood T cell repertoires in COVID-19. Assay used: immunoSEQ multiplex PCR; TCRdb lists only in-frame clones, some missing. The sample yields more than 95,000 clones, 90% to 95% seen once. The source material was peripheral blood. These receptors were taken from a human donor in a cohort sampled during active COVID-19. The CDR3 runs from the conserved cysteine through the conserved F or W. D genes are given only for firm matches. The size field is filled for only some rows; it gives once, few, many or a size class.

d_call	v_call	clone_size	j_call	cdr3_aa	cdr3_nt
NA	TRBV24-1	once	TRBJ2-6	CATSDHTGTPGANVLTF	TGTGCCACCAGTGACCATACAGGGACCCCTGGGGCCAACGTCCTGACTTTC
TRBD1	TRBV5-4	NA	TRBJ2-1	CASSLGQGAYNEQFF	TGTGCCAGCAGCTTGGGACAGGGGGCTTACAATGAGCAGTTCTTC
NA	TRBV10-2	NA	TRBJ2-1	CASFRNEQFF	TGCGCCAGCTTCAGAAATGAGCAGTTCTTC
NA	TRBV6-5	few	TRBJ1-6	CASRNRGASPLHF	TGTGCCAGCAGAAACCGGGGGGCTTCACCCCTCCACTTT
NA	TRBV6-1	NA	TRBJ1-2	CASSEASEGEGYTF	TGTGCCAGCAGTGAAGCTTCCGAGGGGGAAGGCTACACCTTC
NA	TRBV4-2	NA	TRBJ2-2	CASSQGGFYTGELFF	TGTGCCAGCAGCCAGGGGGGATTCTACACCGGGGAGCTGTTTTTT
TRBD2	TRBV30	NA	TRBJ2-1	CAWIPGLGYNEQFF	TGTGCCTGGATCCCGGGACTAGGTTACAATGAGCAGTTCTTC
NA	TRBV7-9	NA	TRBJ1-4	CASTFTGEKLFF	TGTGCCAGCACCTTCACCGGTGAAAAACTGTTTTTT
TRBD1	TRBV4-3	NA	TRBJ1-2	CASSQDRAGGYGYTF	TGCGCCAGCAGCCAAGATCGGGCAGGGGGCTATGGCTACACCTTC
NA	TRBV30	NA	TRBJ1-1	CAWTLGLELNTEAFF	TGTGCCTGGACGCTGGGCCTCGAGCTGAACACTGAAGCTTTCTTT
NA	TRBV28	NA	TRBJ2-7	CASSLFPYEQYF	TGTGCCAGCAGTTTATTTCCATACGAGCAGTACTTC
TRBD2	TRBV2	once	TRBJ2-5	CAGQRGGLETQYF	TGTGCCGGCCAGCGGGGGGGCCTCGAGACCCAGTACTTC
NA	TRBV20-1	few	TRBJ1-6	CSASMGHGYNSPLHF	TGCAGTGCTAGTATGGGACACGGCTATAATTCACCCCTCCACTTT
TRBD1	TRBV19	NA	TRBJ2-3	CASSTRTGGYTDTQYF	TGTGCCAGTAGTACGCGGACAGGGGGATACACAGATACGCAGTATTTT
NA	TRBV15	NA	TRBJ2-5	CATSREGAETQYF	TGTGCCACCAGCAGAGAGGGGGCAGAGACCCAGTACTTC
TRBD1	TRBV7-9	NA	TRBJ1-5	CASSLGPGQGNQPQHF	TGTGCCAGCAGCTTAGGACCGGGACAGGGCAATCAGCCCCAGCATTTT
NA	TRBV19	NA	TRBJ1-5	CASSGFGQPQHF	TGTGCCAGTAGTGGGTTCGGGCAGCCCCAGCATTTT
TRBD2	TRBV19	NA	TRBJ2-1	CASSIGGRGEQFF	TGTGCCAGTAGTATCGGCGGGAGGGGCGAGCAGTTCTTC
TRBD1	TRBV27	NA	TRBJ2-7	CASSPPGQIFYEQYF	TGTGCCAGCAGTCCACCGGGACAGATTTTTTACGAGCAGTACTTC
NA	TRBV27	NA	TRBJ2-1	CASWRTPNEQFF	TGTGCCAGCTGGAGGACTCCTAATGAGCAGTTCTTC
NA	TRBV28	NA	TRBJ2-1	CASTQHIQDEQFF	TGTGCCAGCACCCAACATATCCAGGATGAGCAGTTCTTC
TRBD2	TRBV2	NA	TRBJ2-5	CASSGPSGGVATQYF	TGTGCCAGCAGTGGGCCTAGCGGGGGGGTTGCGACCCAGTACTTC
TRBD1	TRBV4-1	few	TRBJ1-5	CASSQDPGQGLQPQHF	TGCGCCAGCAGCCAAGATCCGGGACAGGGTCTTCAGCCCCAGCATTTT
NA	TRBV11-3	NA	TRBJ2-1	CASSLDLSSYNEQFF	TGTGCCAGCAGCTTAGATTTGAGCTCCTACAATGAGCAGTTCTTC
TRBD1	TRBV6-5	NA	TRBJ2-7	CASSWTGAYEQYF	TGTGCCAGCAGTTGGACAGGGGCCTACGAGCAGTACTTC
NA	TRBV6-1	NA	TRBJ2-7	CASSDASLVGSYEQYF	TGTGCCAGCAGTGATGCGTCGCTAGTCGGATCCTACGAGCAGTACTTC
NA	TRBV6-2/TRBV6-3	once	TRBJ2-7	CASSYGRVLYEQYF	TGTGCCAGCAGTTACGGGCGGGTACTATACGAGCAGTACTTC
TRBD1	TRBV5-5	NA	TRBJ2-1	CASSPGTGDEQFF	TGTGCCAGCAGCCCCGGGACAGGGGATGAGCAGTTCTTC
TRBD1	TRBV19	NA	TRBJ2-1	CASSLTGAPNEQFF	TGTGCCAGTAGTCTTACAGGGGCCCCCAATGAGCAGTTCTTC
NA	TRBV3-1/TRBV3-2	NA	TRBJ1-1	CASAPGTTAEAFF	TGTGCCAGCGCCCCCGGGACAACCGCTGAAGCTTTCTTT
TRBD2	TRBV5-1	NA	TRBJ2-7	CASSHQLAGGPIEQYF	TGCGCCAGCAGCCATCAACTAGCGGGAGGGCCGATCGAGCAGTACTTC
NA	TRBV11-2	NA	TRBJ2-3	CASSARLRGPDTQYF	TGTGCCAGCAGCGCGCGACTCAGGGGCCCAGATACGCAGTATTTT
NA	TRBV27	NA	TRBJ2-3	CASTDSDTQYF	TGTGCCAGCACCGACTCAGATACGCAGTATTTT
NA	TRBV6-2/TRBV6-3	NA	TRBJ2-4	CASSLPRSLAKNIQYF	TGTGCCAGCAGTCTTCCCCGCAGTCTAGCCAAAAACATTCAGTACTTC
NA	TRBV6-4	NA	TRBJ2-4	CASSPRDTKNIQYF	TGTGCCAGCAGCCCCCGGGACACCAAAAACATTCAGTACTTC
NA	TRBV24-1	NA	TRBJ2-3	CATSNGYLSTDTQYF	TGTGCCACCAGTAACGGGTACCTTAGCACAGATACGCAGTATTTT
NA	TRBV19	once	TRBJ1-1	CASRGQGLRVTEAFF	TGTGCCAGTAGAGGGCAGGGACTTAGGGTCACTGAAGCTTTCTTT
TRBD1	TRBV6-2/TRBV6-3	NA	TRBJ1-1	CASRPGTVGEAFF	TGTGCCAGCAGACCTGGGACAGTCGGGGAAGCTTTCTTT
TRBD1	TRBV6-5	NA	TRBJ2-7	CASRSTGGVYEQYF	TGTGCCAGCAGATCCACAGGGGGAGTATACGAGCAGTACTTC
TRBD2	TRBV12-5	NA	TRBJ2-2	CASGILAGGTGELFF	TGTGCTAGTGGCATACTAGCGGGGGGCACCGGGGAGCTGTTTTTT
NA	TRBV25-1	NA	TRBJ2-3	CASSDYRARTDTQYF	TGTGCCAGCAGTGATTACAGGGCGCGCACAGATACGCAGTATTTT
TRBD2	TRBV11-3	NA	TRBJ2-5	CASSRTSGRGETQYF	TGTGCCAGCAGCCGCACCAGCGGGAGGGGGGAGACCCAGTACTTC
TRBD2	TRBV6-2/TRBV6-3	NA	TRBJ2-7	CASSPNAGLAGREQYF	TGTGCCAGCAGCCCAAACGCTGGACTAGCGGGACGAGAGCAGTACTTC
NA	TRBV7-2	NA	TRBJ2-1	CASSLALGGAGEQFF	TGTGCCAGCAGCTTAGCGCTGGGGGGGGCGGGTGAGCAGTTCTTC
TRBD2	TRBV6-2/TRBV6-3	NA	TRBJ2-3	CASSAGGAVDTQYF	TGTGCCAGCAGTGCGGGAGGCGCGGTAGATACGCAGTATTTT
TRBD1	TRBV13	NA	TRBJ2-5	CASSFARGQGPRKTQYF	TGTGCCAGCAGCTTCGCACGGGGACAGGGGCCCCGAAAGACCCAGTACTTC
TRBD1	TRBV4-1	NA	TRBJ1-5	CASSHPQGLGGQPQHF	TGCGCCAGCAGCCACCCACAGGGGCTTGGAGGCCAGCCCCAGCATTTT
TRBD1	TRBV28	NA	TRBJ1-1	CASSLGQGNTEAFF	TGTGCCAGCAGTTTAGGACAGGGTAATACTGAAGCTTTCTTT
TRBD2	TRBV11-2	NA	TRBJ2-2	CASSGEGREFTGELFF	TGTGCCAGCAGCGGCGAAGGGCGGGAGTTTACCGGGGAGCTGTTTTTT